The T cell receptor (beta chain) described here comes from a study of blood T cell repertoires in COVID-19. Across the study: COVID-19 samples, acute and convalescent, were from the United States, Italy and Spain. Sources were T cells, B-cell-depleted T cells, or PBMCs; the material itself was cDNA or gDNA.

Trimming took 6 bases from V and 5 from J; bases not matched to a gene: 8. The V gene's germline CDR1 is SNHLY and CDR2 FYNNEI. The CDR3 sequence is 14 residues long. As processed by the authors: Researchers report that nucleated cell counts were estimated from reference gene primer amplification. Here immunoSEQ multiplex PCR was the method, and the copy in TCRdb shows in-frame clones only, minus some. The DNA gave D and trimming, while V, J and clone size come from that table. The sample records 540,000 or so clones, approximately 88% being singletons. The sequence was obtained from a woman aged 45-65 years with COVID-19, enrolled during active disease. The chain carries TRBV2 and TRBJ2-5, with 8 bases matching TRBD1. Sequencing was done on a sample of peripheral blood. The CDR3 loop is CASRLQGGVETQYF. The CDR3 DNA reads TGTGCCAGCAGACTACAGGGGGGAGTGGAGACCCAGTACTTC.